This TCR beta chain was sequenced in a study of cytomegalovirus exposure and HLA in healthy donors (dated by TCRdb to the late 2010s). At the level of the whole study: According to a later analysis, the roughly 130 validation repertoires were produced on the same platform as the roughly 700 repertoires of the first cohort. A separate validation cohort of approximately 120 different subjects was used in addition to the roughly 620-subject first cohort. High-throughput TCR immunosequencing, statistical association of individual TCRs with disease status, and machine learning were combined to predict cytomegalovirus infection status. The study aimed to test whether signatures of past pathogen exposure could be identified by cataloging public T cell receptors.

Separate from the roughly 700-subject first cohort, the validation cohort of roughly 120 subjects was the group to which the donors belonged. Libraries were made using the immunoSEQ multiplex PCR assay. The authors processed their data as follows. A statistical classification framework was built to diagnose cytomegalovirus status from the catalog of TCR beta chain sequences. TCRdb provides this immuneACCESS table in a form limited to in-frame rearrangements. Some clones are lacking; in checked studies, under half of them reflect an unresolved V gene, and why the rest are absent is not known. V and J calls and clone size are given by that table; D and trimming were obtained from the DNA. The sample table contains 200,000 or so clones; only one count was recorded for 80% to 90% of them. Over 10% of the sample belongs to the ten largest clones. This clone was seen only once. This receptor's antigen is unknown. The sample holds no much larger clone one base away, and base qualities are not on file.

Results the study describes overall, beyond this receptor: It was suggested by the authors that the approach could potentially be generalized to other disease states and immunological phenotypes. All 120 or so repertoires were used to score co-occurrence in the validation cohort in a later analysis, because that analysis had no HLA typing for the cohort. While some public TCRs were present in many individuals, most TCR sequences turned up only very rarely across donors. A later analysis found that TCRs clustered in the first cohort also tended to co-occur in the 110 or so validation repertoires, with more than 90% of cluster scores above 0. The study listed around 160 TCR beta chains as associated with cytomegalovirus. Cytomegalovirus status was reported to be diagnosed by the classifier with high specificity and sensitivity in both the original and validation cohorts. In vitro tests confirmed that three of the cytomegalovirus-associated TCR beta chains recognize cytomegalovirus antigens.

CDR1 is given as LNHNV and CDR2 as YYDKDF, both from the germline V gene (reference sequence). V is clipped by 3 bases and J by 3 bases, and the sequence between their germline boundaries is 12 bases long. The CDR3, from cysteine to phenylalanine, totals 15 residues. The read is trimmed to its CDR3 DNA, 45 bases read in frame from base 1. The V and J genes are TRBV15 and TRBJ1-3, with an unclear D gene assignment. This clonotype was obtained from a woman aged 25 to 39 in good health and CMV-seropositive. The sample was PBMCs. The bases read TGTGCCACCAGCAGGGGTAGGCTAGGTGGAAACACCATATATTTT. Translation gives CATSRGRLGGNTIYF. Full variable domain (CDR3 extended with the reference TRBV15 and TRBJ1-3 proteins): DAMVIQNPRYQVTQFGKPVTLSCSQTLNHNVMYWYQQKSSQAPKLLFHYYDKDFNNEADTPDNFQSRRPNTSFCFLDIRSPGLGDTAMYLCATSRGRLGGNTIYFGEGSWLTVV.